The TCR beta chain under discussion was sequenced for a study of breast tumors, draining lymph nodes, adjacent tissues. General study points: Compared with lymph nodes, tumors were less diverse; compared with nontumor tissue, more. Luminal-like breast cancer showed significantly higher tumor–nontumor repertoire similarity than basal-like.

A note on this clonotype: Its matching antigen is unknown. This may be a read error, as it is one base from a much larger clone.

TCRdb processed the multiplex PCR reads anew with MiXCR; each CDR3 protein has one entry. The table includes about 140,000 distinct CDR3 sequences, around a third detected once. Samples came from axillary lymph nodes draining the breast cancer. Germline V gene lookup returns CDR1 MNHEY and CDR2 SVGEGT. The length of the CDR3 is 15 residues. V was clipped by 4 bases and J by 0 bases, with 10 bases between them. The sample was axillary lymph node tissue. The V gene is TRBV6-2 or TRBV6-3, the J gene TRBJ1-3; no clear D. This clonotype was obtained from a female donor with breast cancer. Some clones in this sample may be carry-over from other donors' samples. The CDR3 reads CASSSLPISGNTIYF. The CDR3 DNA reads TGTGCCAGCAGTTCCCTCCCGATCTCTGGAAACACCATATATTTT.